Listed below are T cell receptor beta chains from one sample, sequenced in a study of T-cell reconstitution after alpha-beta-depleted transplantation in children. TCRdb analysed the PCR reads with MiXCR anew, one entry per CDR3 protein. The sample includes around 45,000 distinct CDR3 sequences, about 50% of them seen just once. Specimen: peripheral blood, collected before TCRalphabeta/CD19-depleted stem cell transplant. The receptor set was obtained from a boy under three years old with SCID, due to receive a stem cell transplant. CDR3s include the opening cysteine and the closing phenylalanine or tryptophan.

v_call	j_call	cdr3_aa
TRBV5-1	TRBJ2-7	CASSLYRGNGDEQYF
TRBV12-3/TRBV12-4	TRBJ2-6	CASSPGQGLAGANVLTF
TRBV7-9	TRBJ1-2	CASSPSTGTEAYGYTF
TRBV7-8	TRBJ2-7	CASRAPAELGFEQYF
TRBV29-1	TRBJ1-1	CSVEASAEAFF
TRBV6-4	TRBJ2-1	CASQSETSGGYNEQFF
TRBV12-3/TRBV12-4	TRBJ2-5	CASSSRHIQETQYF
TRBV4-3	TRBJ2-3	CASSQGRARGGGTQYF
TRBV5-1	TRBJ2-4	CASSDSGGAKNIQYF
TRBV20-1	TRBJ2-7	CSANREFHEQYF
TRBV5-1	TRBJ1-2	CASSSRGVNYGYTF
TRBV15	TRBJ2-7	CATSRDVPYEQYF
TRBV5-6	TRBJ2-1	CASTFGSGGEVF
TRBV5-1	TRBJ2-4	CASSPPGGRSDSIQYF
TRBV7-4	TRBJ2-7	CASSLFDRAYEQYF